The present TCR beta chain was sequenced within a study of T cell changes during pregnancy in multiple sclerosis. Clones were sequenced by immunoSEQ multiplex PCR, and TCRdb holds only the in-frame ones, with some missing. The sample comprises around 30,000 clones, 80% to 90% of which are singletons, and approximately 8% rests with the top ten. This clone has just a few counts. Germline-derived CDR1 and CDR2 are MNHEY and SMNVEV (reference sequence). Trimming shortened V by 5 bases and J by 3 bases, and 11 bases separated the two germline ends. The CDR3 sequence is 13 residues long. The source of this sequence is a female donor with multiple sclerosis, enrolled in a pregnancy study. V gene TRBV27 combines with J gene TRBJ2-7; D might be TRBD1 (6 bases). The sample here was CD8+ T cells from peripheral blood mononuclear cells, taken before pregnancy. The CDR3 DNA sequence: TGTGCCAGCAGTCATACAGGGATCTACGAGCAGTACTTC. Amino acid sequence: CASSHTGIYEQYF.